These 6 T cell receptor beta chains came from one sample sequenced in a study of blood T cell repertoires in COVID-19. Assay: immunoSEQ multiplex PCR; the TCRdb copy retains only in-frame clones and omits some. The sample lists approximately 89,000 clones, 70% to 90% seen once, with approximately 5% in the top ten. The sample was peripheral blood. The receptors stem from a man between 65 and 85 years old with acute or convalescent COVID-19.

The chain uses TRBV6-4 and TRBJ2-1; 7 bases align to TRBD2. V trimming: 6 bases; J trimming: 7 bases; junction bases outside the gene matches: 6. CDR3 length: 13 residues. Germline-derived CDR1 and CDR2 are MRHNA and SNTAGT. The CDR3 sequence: CASSPLGGNEQFF. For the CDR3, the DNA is TGTGCCAGCAGCCCCCTGGGGGGGAATGAGCAGTTCTTC.

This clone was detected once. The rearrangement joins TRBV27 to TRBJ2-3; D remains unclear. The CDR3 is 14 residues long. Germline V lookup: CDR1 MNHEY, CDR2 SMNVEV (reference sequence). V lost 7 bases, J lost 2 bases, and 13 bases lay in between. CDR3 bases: TGTGCCAGCACCCTTACCAAAGCCACAGATACGCAGTATTTT. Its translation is CASTLTKATDTQYF.

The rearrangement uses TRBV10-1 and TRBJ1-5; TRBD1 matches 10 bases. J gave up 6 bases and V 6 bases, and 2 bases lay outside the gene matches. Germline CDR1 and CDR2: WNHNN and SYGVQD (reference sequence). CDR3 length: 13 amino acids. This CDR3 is CASSRDRGQPQHF. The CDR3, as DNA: TGCGCCAGCAGCCGGGACAGGGGTCAGCCCCAGCATTTT.

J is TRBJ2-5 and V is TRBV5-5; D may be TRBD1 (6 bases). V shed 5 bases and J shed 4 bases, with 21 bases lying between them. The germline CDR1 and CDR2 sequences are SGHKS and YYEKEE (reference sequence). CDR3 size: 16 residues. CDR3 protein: CASRYSGTISGETQYF. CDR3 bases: TGTGCCAGCAGGTACTCCGGGACAATCAGCGGAGAGACCCAGTACTTC.

The CDR3 DNA reads TGCAGCGTCACAGTAATAGGCACAGATACGCAGTATTTT. Translating it yields CSVTVIGTDTQYF. The chain uses TRBV29-1 and TRBJ2-3; no definite D call. The CDR3 sequence is 13 residues long. Germline CDR1 is SQVTM and CDR2 is ANQGSEA. Trimming left V 6 bases short and J 1 base short, with 11 bases between.

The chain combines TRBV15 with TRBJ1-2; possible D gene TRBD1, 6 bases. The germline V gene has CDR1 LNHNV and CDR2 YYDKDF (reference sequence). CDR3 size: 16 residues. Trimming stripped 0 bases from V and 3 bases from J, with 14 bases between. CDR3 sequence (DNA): TGTGCCACCAGCAGAGATGGAAGGGCAGGGGACTATGGCTACACCTTC. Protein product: CATSRDGRAGDYGYTF.